This is a list of T cell receptor beta chains from one sample in a study of control samples from healthy donors and cancer patients. The assay was immunoSEQ multiplex PCR, and TCRdb's table has in-frame clones only and misses some. The sample has fewer than 200,000 clones, just under 95% seen once. The sample was blood. These receptors were collected from a man aged 18 to 35 in good health. The CDR3 runs from the conserved cysteine through the conserved F or W. The D gene is left open where the match is weak. Expanded clones are given a class, and other clones once, few, many or no size at all.

TRBJ2-3	-	TRBV15	-	CATSRGSPPDTQYF	TGTGCCACCAGCAGGGGAAGCCCCCCAGATACGCAGTATTTT
TRBJ1-2	TRBD1	TRBV5-4	-	CASSPGTGRGYTF	TGTGCCAGCAGCCCCGGGACAGGGAGAGGCTACACCTTC
TRBJ2-3	TRBD2	TRBV5-1	-	CASSLVASGGATDTQYF	TGCGCCAGCAGCTTGGTAGCTAGCGGGGGGGCCACAGATACGCAGTATTTT
TRBJ2-7	-	TRBV7-9	-	CASSLTDRSSSYEQYF	TGTGCCAGCAGCTTAACCGACAGGAGCAGCTCCTACGAGCAGTACTTC
TRBJ1-2	-	TRBV3-1/TRBV3-2	-	CASSKDQGSGYTF	TGTGCCAGCAGTAAGGACCAGGGATCTGGCTACACCTTC
TRBJ1-2	TRBD1	TRBV7-8	-	CASSRQGGSYGYTF	TGTGCCAGCAGCCGACAGGGCGGTAGCTATGGCTACACCTTC
TRBJ2-1	TRBD1	TRBV6-1	-	CASSENPGQVTDEQFF	TGTGCCAGCAGTGAGAATCCGGGACAGGTCACGGATGAGCAGTTCTTC
TRBJ2-1	TRBD2	TRBV4-1	-	CASSQGPSGGADDNEQFF	TGCGCCAGCAGCCAAGGGCCTAGCGGGGGGGCCGACGACAATGAGCAGTTCTTC
TRBJ2-5	TRBD2	TRBV5-1	once	CASSLGIMASGGAQETQYF	TGCGCCAGCAGCTTGGGTATTATGGCTAGCGGGGGGGCCCAAGAGACCCAGTACTTC
TRBJ1-1	TRBD1	TRBV5-1	-	CASSLTGGGTEAFF	TGCGCCAGCAGCCTGACAGGGGGCGGCACTGAAGCTTTCTTT
TRBJ2-3	TRBD1	TRBV11-3	-	CASSPGQGVSTDTQYF	TGTGCCAGCAGCCCCGGACAGGGGGTTAGCACAGATACGCAGTATTTT
TRBJ1-2	TRBD1	TRBV6-5	-	CASSYAQGLNGYTF	TGTGCCAGCAGTTACGCACAGGGGTTGAATGGCTACACCTTC
TRBJ1-1	-	TRBV5-3	-	CARSPLQASMNTEAFF	TGTGCCAGAAGCCCCCTCCAAGCCTCTATGAACACTGAAGCTTTCTTT
TRBJ1-4	-	TRBV12-5	-	CASGLGQGPGTNEKLFF	TGTGCTAGTGGTTTGGGGCAGGGACCTGGAACTAATGAAAAACTGTTTTTT
TRBJ1-1	-	TRBV6-5	-	CASSRHPRNTEAFF	TGTGCCAGCAGTAGGCACCCGAGGAACACTGAAGCTTTCTTT
TRBJ1-2	TRBD1	TRBV6-4	-	CASSVQYATGNYGYTF	TGTGCCAGCAGTGTCCAATATGCGACAGGGAACTATGGCTACACCTTC
TRBJ1-1	TRBD1	TRBV3-1/TRBV3-2	-	CASSQNQGGAFF	TGTGCCAGCAGCCAAAATCAAGGGGGCGCTTTCTTT
TRBJ2-3	-	TRBV5-4	-	CASNTGSSTDTQYF	TGTGCCAGCAACACAGGGTCTAGCACAGATACGCAGTATTTT
TRBJ2-5	TRBD1	TRBV2	-	CASSYGTGGETQYF	TGTGCCAGCAGTTATGGGACAGGGGGGGAGACCCAGTACTTC
TRBJ2-2	-	TRBV27	-	CASSFTGTPGELFF	TGTGCCAGCAGTTTCACCGGGACCCCCGGGGAGCTGTTTTTT
TRBJ1-5	-	TRBV6-2/TRBV6-3	-	CASSPGIFQPQHF	TGTGCCAGCAGTCCAGGGATTTTTCAGCCCCAGCATTTT
TRBJ2-7	-	TRBV15	-	CATSRARVSEQYF	TGTGCCACCAGCAGAGCCAGGGTAAGCGAGCAGTACTTC
TRBJ2-1	-	TRBV5-6	-	CASSFSWAGQINEQFF	TGTGCCAGCAGCTTTTCATGGGCTGGACAGATCAATGAGCAGTTCTTC
TRBJ1-2	-	TRBV6-1	-	CASSEPTAETYGYTF	TGTGCCAGCAGTGAACCGACAGCGGAGACCTATGGCTACACCTTC
TRBJ2-2	-	TRBV5-1	-	CASSLGRGHTGELFF	TGCGCCAGCAGCTTGGGCAGGGGCCACACCGGGGAGCTGTTTTTT
TRBJ2-3	-	TRBV5-1	once	CASSLRLGPPGADTQYF	TGCGCCAGCAGCTTGCGACTAGGACCTCCGGGGGCAGATACGCAGTATTTT
TRBJ1-6	-	TRBV9	-	CASSVDGSPLHF	TGTGCCAGCAGCGTAGACGGTTCACCCCTCCACTTT
TRBJ2-5	TRBD1	TRBV27	once	CASRGFGQGAVTQYF	TGTGCCAGCAGGGGATTTGGACAGGGGGCGGTGACCCAGTACTTC
TRBJ2-1	-	TRBV18	-	CASSPDLAVYNEQFF	TGTGCCAGCTCACCCGACTTAGCAGTATACAATGAGCAGTTCTTC
TRBJ1-6	-	TRBV5-4	once	CASSPGGRVEDSPLHF	TGTGCCAGCAGCCCGGGGGGCAGGGTTGAAGATTCACCCCTCCACTTT
TRBJ1-4	-	TRBV10-3	-	CATSGAGEKLFF	TGTGCCACTTCAGGGGCTGGGGAAAAACTGTTTTTT
TRBJ1-1	-	TRBV12-5	-	CASGLTTTGRHPEAFF	TGTGCTAGTGGTTTGACCACCACGGGACGCCACCCCGAAGCTTTCTTT
TRBJ2-2	TRBD2	TRBV9	-	CASSPSGTITGELFF	TGTGCCAGCAGCCCATCCGGGACTATCACCGGGGAGCTGTTTTTT
TRBJ1-1	-	TRBV3-1/TRBV3-2	once	CASSQEGKAFF	TGTGCCAGCAGCCAAGAGGGAAAGGCTTTCTTT
TRBJ2-7	-	TRBV15	once	CATSSDDPGHRVYEQYF	TGTGCCACCAGCAGCGACGATCCCGGACACAGAGTTTACGAGCAGTACTTC
TRBJ1-3	-	TRBV4-2	-	CASSQEKLYSGNTIYF	TGTGCCAGCAGCCAAGAAAAGCTCTACTCTGGAAACACCATATATTTT
TRBJ2-3	TRBD2	TRBV18	-	CASSPGLANTDTQYF	TGTGCCAGCTCACCGGGACTAGCGAACACAGATACGCAGTATTTT
TRBJ2-2	-	TRBV5-1	-	CASATLGGANTGELFF	TGCGCCAGCGCTACTTTAGGCGGGGCGAACACCGGGGAGCTGTTTTTT
TRBJ1-5	TRBD1	TRBV10-3	-	CAISEGTGLYQPQHF	TGTGCCATCAGTGAGGGGACAGGGCTCTATCAGCCCCAGCATTTT
TRBJ2-3	-	TRBV5-1	-	CASSDPGDRADTQYF	TGCGCCAGCAGCGACCCCGGGGACCGGGCAGATACGCAGTATTTT
TRBJ2-7	-	TRBV28	once	CASSSRVDEQYF	TGTGCCAGCAGTTCCAGGGTTGACGAGCAGTACTTC
TRBJ2-2	-	TRBV5-5	-	CASSLRTTGELFF	TGTGCCAGCAGCTTGAGGACAACCGGGGAGCTGTTTTTT
TRBJ1-4	-	TRBV19	-	CASRPWLTNEKLFF	TGTGCCAGTAGACCCTGGCTAACTAATGAAAAACTGTTTTTT
TRBJ2-7	-	TRBV6-1	few	CASSESRQVRSGEQYF	TGTGCCAGCAGTGAATCCCGACAGGTCCGATCGGGCGAGCAGTACTTC
TRBJ2-7	TRBD1	TRBV5-1	-	CASSSGTGEGEQYF	TGCGCCAGCAGCTCAGGGACAGGGGAGGGGGAGCAGTACTTC
TRBJ2-1	-	TRBV9	-	CASSRMGSYNEQFF	TGTGCCAGCAGCCGAATGGGGTCCTACAATGAGCAGTTCTTC
TRBJ2-3	TRBD1	TRBV5-1	-	CASSSGAGGAGTDTQYF	TGCGCCAGCAGCTCGGGAGCAGGGGGCGCAGGTACAGATACGCAGTATTTT
TRBJ1-5	-	TRBV7-5	-	CARSGPIGSESNQPQHF	TGTGCCAGAAGCGGGCCAATAGGGTCGGAAAGCAATCAGCCCCAGCATTTT
TRBJ2-3	TRBD1	TRBV24-1	-	CATVGQVTDTQYF	TGTGCCACCGTTGGACAGGTCACAGATACGCAGTATTTT
TRBJ2-3	-	TRBV7-8	few	CASSTSPPGLADTQYF	TGTGCCAGCAGCACAAGCCCCCCAGGATTAGCAGATACGCAGTATTTT
TRBJ1-3	-	TRBV28	-	CASSTAGRTTSGNTIYF	TGTGCCAGCAGTACGGCGGGCCGGACGACCTCTGGAAACACCATATATTTT
TRBJ2-3	-	TRBV13	-	CATRDLTYTQYF	TGTGCCACCCGGGACTTGACGTATACGCAGTATTTT
TRBJ1-1	-	TRBV6-5	-	CASKRTQMNTEAFF	TGTGCCAGCAAGCGTACACAAATGAACACTGAAGCTTTCTTT
TRBJ1-2	-	TRBV20-1	-	CSASRGAAQVNYGYTF	TGCAGTGCTAGTCGGGGGGCGGCCCAAGTAAACTATGGCTACACCTTC
TRBJ2-2	-	TRBV30	-	CAWSVAGSGELFF	TGTGCCTGGAGTGTAGCCGGGTCCGGGGAGCTGTTTTTT
TRBJ2-2	-	TRBV2	-	CASSAGQPRTTALFF	TGTGCCAGCAGTGCTGGCCAGCCCCGGACGACCGCGCTGTTTTTT
TRBJ2-6	-	TRBV6-6	-	CASSRTVDSGANVLTF	TGTGCCAGCAGCCGGACAGTCGACTCTGGGGCCAACGTCCTGACTTTC
TRBJ2-3	-	TRBV28	-	CASSPPGGLADTQYF	TGTGCCAGCAGCCCGCCTGGGGGGTTGGCAGATACGCAGTATTTT